This T cell receptor beta chain was sequenced during a study of siplizumab effects on memory and regulatory T cells. Sequencing was performed with immunoSEQ multiplex PCR; in TCRdb, only in-frame clones are kept and a portion is missing. The sample consists of more than 85,000 clones, around 94% of them appearing once. The length of the CDR3 is 11 residues. Germline CDR1 reads DFQATT; CDR2 reads SNEGSKA (reference sequence). V lost 6 bases and J lost 5, with 9 bases in between. The clonotype comes from a human donor in good health. The rearrangement links TRBV20-1 to TRBJ2-3; D tentatively reads TRBD1 or TRBD2 (5 bases each). The specimen sequenced was Tregs sorted from blood. As DNA, the CDR3 is TGCAGTGCAGGGGAGCAAGATACGCAGTATTTT. This gives the protein CSAGEQDTQYF.